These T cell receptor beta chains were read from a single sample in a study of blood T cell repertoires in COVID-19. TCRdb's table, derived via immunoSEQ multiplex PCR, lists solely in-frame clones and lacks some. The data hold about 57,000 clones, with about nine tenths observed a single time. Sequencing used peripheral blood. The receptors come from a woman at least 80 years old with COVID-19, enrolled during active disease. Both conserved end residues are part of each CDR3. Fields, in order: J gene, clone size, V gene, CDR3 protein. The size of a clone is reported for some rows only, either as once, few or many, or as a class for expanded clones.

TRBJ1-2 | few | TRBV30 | CAWSVAGFYGYTF
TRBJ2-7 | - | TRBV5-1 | CASSLLAGGPNSYEQYF
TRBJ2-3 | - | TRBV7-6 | CASSFLPLAGGGTDTQYF
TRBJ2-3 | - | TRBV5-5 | CASSPIGGPTDTQYF
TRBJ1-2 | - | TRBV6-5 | CASGGTGTNYGYTF
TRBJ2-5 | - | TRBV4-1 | CASSQVRGAGETQYF
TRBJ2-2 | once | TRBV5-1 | CASRLESLNTGELFF
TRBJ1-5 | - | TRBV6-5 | CASRRDSSQPQHF
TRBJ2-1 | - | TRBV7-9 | CASTTSGGAPEQFF
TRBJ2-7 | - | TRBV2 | CASSGTSGGEQYF
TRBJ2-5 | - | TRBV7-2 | CASSLAVGSQETQYF
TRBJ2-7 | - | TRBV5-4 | CASSYPGQGYEQYF
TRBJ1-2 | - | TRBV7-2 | CASSVEGAGGNYGYTF
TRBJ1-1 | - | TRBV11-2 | CASSFTRPRQGGTEAFF
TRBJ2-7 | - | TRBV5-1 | CASSPSLRLAVSYEQYF
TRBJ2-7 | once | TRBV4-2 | CASSLESDEQYF
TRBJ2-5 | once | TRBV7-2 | CASSPEGTNLRGTQYF
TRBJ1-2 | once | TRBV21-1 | CASSKEQGPSYGYTF
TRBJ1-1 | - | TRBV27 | CASSRNTGGDEAFF
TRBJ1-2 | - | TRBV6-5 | CASQGVYGYTF
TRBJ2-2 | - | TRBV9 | CASSPPSLGSTGELFF
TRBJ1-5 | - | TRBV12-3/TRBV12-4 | CASSLQGVQPQHF
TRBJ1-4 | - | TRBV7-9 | CASTRGAPRTEKLFF
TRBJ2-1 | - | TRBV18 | CASSRTSGGTSYNEQFF
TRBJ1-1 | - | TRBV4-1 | CASSQRRVMNTEAFF
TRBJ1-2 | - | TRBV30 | CAWSALLGRAGYTF
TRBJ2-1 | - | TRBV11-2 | CASSPLRRLGYNEQFF
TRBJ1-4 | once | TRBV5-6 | CASSSRRVGEKLFF
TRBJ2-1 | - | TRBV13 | CASRFSSIDEQFF
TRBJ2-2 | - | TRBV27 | CASSDTGTGELFF
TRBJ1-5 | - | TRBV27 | CASSVDRGGQPQHF
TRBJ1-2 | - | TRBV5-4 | CASSPGTGDLYGYTF
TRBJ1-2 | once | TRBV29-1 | CSVDPTGTGGADYGYTF
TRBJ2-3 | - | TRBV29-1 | CSVGGGLGDTQYF
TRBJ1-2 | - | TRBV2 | CASSDEGTPNYGYTF
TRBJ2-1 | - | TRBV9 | CASSSRDRPYNEQFF
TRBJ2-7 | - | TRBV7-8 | CASSLRGGVTYEQYF
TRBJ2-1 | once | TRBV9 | CASSAGAGGGNEQFF